One T cell receptor (beta chain) is described in this entry. The data derive from a study of patients and donors after allogeneic stem cell transplantation. This CDR3 is built from 16 residues. The ends lost 5 bases at V and 0 bases at J; junction bases unmatched: 6. Germline CDR1 SEHNR, CDR2 FQNEAQ (reference sequence). TCRdb reprocessed the RT-PCR reads with MiXCR, giving one entry per CDR3 protein. The data show some 150,000 distinct CDR3 sequences, with 37% seen just once and 40% to 55% held by the top ten. The sequenced material came from blood, either unsorted or a sorted T cell fraction (not recorded which). J is TRBJ2-4 and V is TRBV7-9, with 8 bases fitting TRBD1. The clonotype originates from a human donor who was either an allogeneic HSCT recipient or a stem cell or donor lymphocyte infusion donor (not recorded which). It is not recorded whose cells these are; they may come from a transplant donor. As DNA, the CDR3 is TGTGCCAGCAGCCTCCGACAGGGGCCAGCCAAAAACATTCAGTACTTC. Translated, it gives CASSLRQGPAKNIQYF. Complete variable domain (other parts from reference TRBV7-9 and TRBJ2-4): DTGVSQNPRHKITKRGQNVTFRCDPISEHNRLYWYRQTLGQGPEFLTYFQNEAQLEKSRLLSDRFSAERPKGSFSTLEIQRTEQGDSAMYLCASSLRQGPAKNIQYFGAGTRLSVL.